Listed below are T cell receptor beta chains from one sample, sequenced in a study of siplizumab effects on memory and regulatory T cells. The table came from immunoSEQ multiplex PCR; TCRdb's copy has only in-frame clones and leaves some out. The table shows tens of thousands of clones, with 94% occurring only once. Sequencing was performed on non-Treg CD4+ T cells sorted from blood. The receptors here all came from a human donor in good health. The CDR3 runs from the conserved cysteine through the conserved F or W. A D gene is named only where the DNA matches it firmly. Expanded clones get a size class; other rows say once, few or many, or leave the size out.

j_call | v_call | clone_size | cdr3_length | d_call | cdr3_nt | cdr3_aa
TRBJ2-1 | TRBV4-1 | NA | 15 | NA | TGCGCCAGCAGCCAAGTAGCGGCCTCATACAATGAGCAGTTCTTC | CASSQVAASYNEQFF
TRBJ2-7 | TRBV27 | NA | 14 | TRBD2 | TGTGCCAGCGGCCGTATGGCGGGGGCCTACGAGCAGTACTTC | CASGRMAGAYEQYF
TRBJ2-7 | TRBV2 | NA | 13 | NA | TGTGCCAGCAGTGTTCAGGGGAGCTACGAGCAGTACTTC | CASSVQGSYEQYF
TRBJ1-2 | TRBV30 | NA | 12 | NA | TGTGCCTGGAGTCCCGGAGGGACCGGCTACACCTTC | CAWSPGGTGYTF
TRBJ1-1 | TRBV30 | NA | 14 | NA | TGTGCCTGGAGTGTACTAAGTGGAGGGGCTGAAGCTTTCTTT | CAWSVLSGGAEAFF
TRBJ1-5 | TRBV15 | NA | 17 | TRBD1 | TGTGCCACCAGCAGAGAGAGACAGGGGCTGCGAAATCAGCCCCAGCATTTT | CATSRERQGLRNQPQHF
TRBJ2-1 | TRBV7-3 | few | 16 | NA | TGTGCCAGCAGCTTAAGAGGGGGGAGCTCCTACAATGAGCAGTTCTTC | CASSLRGGSSYNEQFF
TRBJ2-1 | TRBV11-3 | NA | 19 | TRBD2 | TGTGCCAGCAGCTTAGATCTAATGGGCGGGAGCCCCTTAAGAAATGAGCAGTTCTTC | CASSLDLMGGSPLRNEQFF
TRBJ1-6 | TRBV27 | once | 15 | TRBD1 | TGTGCCAGCAGTTTCGGACAGGGGATCAGTTCACCCCTCCACTTT | CASSFGQGISSPLHF
TRBJ2-7 | TRBV4-1 | once | 15 | NA | TGCGCCAGCAGCCAAGACTCCGGGGAGGTGTACGAGCAGTACTTC | CASSQDSGEVYEQYF